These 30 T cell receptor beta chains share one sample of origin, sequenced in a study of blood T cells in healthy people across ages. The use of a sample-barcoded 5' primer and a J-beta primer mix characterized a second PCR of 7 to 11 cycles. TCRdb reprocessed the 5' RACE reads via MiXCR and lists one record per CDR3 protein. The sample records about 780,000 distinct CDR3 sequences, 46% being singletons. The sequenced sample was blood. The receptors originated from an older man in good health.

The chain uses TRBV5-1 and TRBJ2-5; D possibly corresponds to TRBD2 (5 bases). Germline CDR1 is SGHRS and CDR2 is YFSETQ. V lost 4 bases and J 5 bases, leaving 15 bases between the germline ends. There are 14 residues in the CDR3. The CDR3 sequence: CASSQQISGETQYF. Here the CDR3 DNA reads TGCGCCAGCAGCCAACAGATCTCGGGGGAGACCCAGTACTTC.

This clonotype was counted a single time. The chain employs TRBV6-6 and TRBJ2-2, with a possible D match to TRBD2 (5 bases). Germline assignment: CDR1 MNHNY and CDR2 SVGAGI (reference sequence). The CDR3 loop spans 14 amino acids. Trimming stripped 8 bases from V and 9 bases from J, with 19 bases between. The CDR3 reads CASAESGEMRELFF. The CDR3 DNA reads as TGTGCCAGCGCCGAAAGCGGAGAAATGCGGGAGCTGTTTTTT.

CDR3 protein: CASSLAGWNEKLFF. CDR3 bases: TGTGCCAGCAGTTTAGCAGGATGGAATGAAAAACTGTTTTTT. The chain uses TRBV27 and TRBJ1-4; D unclear. Trimming stripped 2 bases from V and 5 bases from J, with 9 bases between. Germline CDR1 is MNHEY and CDR2 is SMNVEV (reference sequence). This CDR3 region has 14 residues.

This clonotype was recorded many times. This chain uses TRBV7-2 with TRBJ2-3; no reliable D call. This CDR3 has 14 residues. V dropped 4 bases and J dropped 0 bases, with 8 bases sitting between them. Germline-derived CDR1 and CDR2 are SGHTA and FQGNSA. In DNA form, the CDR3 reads TGTGCCAGCAGCTCCTCCTCTAGCACAGATACGCAGTATTTT. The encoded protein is CASSSSSSTDTQYF.

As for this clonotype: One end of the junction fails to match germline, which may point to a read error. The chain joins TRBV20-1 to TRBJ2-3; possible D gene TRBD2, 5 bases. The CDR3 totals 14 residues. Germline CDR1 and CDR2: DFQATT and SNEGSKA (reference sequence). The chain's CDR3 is CSGIITSSTDTQYF. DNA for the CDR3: TGCAGTGGCATAATAACTTCTAGCACGGATACGCAGTATTTT.

This chain's CDR3 is CSASYSSSGIYNEQFF. The CDR3 DNA reads TGCAGTGCTTCCTACTCATCTAGCGGGATCTACAATGAGCAGTTCTTC. The rearrangement uses TRBV20-1 and TRBJ2-1; TRBD2 aligns across 9 bases. The junction had 11 bases not matched to a gene; V was cut back by 5 bases and J by 3 bases. CDR3 size: 16 residues. The germline V gene encodes CDR1 DFQATT and CDR2 SNEGSKA (reference sequence).

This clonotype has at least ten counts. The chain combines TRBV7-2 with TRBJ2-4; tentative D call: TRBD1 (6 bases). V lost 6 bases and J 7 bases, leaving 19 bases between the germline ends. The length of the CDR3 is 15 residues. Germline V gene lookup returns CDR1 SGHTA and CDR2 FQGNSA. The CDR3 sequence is CASSFDGTFGNIQYF. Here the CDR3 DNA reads TGTGCCAGCAGTTTCGACGGGACATTTGGGAACATTCAGTACTTC.

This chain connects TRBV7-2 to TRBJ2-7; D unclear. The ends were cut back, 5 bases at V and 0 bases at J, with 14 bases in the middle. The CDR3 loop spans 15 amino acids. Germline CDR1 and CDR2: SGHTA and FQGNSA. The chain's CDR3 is CASSPNPGSSYEQYF. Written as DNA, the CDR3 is TGTGCCAGCAGCCCCAATCCCGGCAGCTCCTACGAGCAGTACTTC.

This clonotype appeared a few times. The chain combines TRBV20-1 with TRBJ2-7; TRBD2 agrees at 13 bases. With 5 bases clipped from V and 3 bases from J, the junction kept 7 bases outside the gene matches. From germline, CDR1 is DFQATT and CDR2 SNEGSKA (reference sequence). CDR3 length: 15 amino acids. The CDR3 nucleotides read TGCAGTGCTGGGACTAGCGGGACAGGTTTCTACGAGCAGTACTTC. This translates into CSAGTSGTGFYEQYF.

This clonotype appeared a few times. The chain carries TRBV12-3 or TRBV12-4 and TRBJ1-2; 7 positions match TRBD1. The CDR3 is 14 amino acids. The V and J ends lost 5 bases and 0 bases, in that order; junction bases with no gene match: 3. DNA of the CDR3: TGTGCCAGCAGTAAAGACAGGGCTAACTATGGCTACACCTTC. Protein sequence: CASSKDRANYGYTF.

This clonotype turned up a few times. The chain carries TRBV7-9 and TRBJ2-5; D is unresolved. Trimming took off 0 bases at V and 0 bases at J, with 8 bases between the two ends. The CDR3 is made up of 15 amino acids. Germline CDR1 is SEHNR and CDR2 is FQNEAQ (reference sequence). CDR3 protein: CASSLAMGNQETQYF. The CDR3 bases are TGTGCCAGCAGCTTAGCGATGGGGAACCAAGAGACCCAGTACTTC. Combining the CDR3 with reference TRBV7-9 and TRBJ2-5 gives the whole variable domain DTGVSQNPRHKITKRGQNVTFRCDPISEHNRLYWYRQTLGQGPEFLTYFQNEAQLEKSRLLSDRFSAERPKGSFSTLEIQRTEQGDSAMYLCASSLAMGNQETQYFGPGTRLLVL.

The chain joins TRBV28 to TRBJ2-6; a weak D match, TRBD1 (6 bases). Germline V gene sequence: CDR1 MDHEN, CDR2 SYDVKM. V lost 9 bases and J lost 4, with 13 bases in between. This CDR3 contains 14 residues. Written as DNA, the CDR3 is TGTGCCAGTATACAGGGAACCGGGGCCAACGTCCTGACTTTC. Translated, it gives CASIQGTGANVLTF.

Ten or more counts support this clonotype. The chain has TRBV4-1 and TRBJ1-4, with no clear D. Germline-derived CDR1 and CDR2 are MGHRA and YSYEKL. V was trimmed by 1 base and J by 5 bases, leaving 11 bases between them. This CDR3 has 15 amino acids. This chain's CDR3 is CASSQGYGENEKLFF. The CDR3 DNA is TGCGCCAGCAGCCAAGGGTATGGGGAGAATGAAAAACTGTTTTTT.

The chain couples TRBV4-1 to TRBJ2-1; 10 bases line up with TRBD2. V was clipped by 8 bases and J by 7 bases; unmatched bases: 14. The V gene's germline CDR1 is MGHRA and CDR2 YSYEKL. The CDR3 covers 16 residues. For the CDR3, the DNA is TGCGCCAGCTCTCTCGCAACGGGACTAGCGAGGAATGAGCAGTTCTTC. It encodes CASSLATGLARNEQFF.

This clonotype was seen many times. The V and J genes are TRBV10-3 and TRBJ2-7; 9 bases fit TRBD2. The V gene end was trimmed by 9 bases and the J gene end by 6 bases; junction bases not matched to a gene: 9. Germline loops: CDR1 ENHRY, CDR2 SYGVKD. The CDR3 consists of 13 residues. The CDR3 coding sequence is TGTGCCATGACTAGCGGCGCTTCGTCCGAGCAGTACTTC. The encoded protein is CAMTSGASSEQYF.

The CDR3 protein is CASSRDRGSPAYEQYF. CDR3 DNA sequence: TGTGCCAGCAGCCGAGACAGGGGCTCGCCGGCCTACGAGCAGTACTTC. The rearrangement links TRBV7-2 to TRBJ2-7; the match to TRBD1 covers 8 bases. The CDR3 spans 16 residues. In germline, CDR1 is SGHTA, CDR2 FQGNSA. With V trimmed by 5 bases and J by 2 bases, 11 bases remained unmatched.

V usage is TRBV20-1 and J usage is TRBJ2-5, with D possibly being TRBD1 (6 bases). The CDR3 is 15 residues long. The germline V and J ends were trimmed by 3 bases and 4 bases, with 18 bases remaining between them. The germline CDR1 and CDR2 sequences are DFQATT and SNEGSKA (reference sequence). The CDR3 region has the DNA TGCAGTGCTAGGTCCCCCCAGGGGATTGGAGAGACCCAGTACTTC. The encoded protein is CSARSPQGIGETQYF.

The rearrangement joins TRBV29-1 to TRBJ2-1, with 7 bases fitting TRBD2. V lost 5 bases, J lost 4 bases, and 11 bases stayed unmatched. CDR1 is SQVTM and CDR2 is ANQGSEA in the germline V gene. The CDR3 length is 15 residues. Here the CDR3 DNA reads TGCAGCGTTCGACGTGGGGGACTATCTTACAATGAGCAGTTCTTC. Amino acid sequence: CSVRRGGLSYNEQFF.

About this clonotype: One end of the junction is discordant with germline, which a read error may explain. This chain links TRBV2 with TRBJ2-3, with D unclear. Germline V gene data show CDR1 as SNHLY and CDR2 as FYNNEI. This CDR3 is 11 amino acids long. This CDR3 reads CASSFTDTRYF. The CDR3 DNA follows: TGTGCCAGCAGTTTCACAGATACGCGGTATTTT.

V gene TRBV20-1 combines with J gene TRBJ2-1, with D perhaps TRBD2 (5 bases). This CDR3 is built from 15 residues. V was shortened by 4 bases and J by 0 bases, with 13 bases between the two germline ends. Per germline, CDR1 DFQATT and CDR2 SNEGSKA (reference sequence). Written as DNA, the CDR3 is TGCAGTGCTATTTTAGCGTTCAGCTCCTACAATGAGCAGTTCTTC. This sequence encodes CSAILAFSSYNEQFF.

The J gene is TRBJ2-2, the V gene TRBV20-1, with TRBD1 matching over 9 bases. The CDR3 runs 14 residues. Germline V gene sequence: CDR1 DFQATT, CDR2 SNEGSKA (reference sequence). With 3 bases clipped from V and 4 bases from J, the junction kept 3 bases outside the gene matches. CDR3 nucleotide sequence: TGCAGTGCTAGGGACAGGGGTGGCACCGGGGAGCTGTTTTTT. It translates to CSARDRGGTGELFF.

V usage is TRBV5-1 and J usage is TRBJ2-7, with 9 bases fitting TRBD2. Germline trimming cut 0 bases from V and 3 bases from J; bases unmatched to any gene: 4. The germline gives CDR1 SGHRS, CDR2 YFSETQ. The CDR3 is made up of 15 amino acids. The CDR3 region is CASSLVGAGGYEQYF. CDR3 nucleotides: TGCGCCAGCAGCTTGGTTGGAGCGGGAGGCTACGAGCAGTACTTC.

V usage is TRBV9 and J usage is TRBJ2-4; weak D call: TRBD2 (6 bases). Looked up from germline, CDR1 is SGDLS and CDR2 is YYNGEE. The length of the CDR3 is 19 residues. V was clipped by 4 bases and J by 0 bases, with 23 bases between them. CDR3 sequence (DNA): TGTGCCAGCAGCCCACGGGACCGACTAGAGTCCCTAGCCAAAAACATTCAGTACTTC. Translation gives CASSPRDRLESLAKNIQYF.

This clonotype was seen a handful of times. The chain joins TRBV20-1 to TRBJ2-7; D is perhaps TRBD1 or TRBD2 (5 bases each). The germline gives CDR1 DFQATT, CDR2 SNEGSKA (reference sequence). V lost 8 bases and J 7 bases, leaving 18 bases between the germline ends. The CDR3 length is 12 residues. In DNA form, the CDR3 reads TGCAGTCCGAGGGAAGGGGAAAATGAGCAGTACTTC. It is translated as CSPREGENEQYF.

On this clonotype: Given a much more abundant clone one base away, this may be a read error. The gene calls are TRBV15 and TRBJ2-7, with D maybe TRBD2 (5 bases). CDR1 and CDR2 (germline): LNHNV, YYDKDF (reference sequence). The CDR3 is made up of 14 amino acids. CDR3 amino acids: CATCRESSVNEQYF. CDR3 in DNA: TGTGCCACCTGCAGAGAAAGTAGCGTCAATGAGCAGTACTTC.

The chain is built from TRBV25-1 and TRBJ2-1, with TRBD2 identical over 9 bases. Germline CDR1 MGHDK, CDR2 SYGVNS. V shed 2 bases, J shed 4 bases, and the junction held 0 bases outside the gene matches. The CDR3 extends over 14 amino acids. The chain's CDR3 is CASSESGRYNEQFF. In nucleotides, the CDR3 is TGTGCCAGCAGTGAAAGCGGGAGGTACAATGAGCAGTTCTTC.

CDR3 DNA sequence: TGTGCCAGCAGTTGGACAGGGGGCCTCCAAGAGACCCAGTACTTC. Its translation: CASSWTGGLQETQYF. The chain is built from TRBV27 and TRBJ2-5; 11 bases map to TRBD1. Germline loops: CDR1 MNHEY, CDR2 SMNVEV (reference sequence). With V trimmed by 4 bases and J by 1 base, 2 bases remained unmatched. The CDR3 runs to 15 residues.

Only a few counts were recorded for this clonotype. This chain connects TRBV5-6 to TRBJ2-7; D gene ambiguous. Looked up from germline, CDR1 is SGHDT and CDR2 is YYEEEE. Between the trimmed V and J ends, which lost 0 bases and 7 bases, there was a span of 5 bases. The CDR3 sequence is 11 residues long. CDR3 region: CASSLEREQYF. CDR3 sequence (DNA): TGTGCCAGCAGCTTGGAACGGGAGCAGTACTTC.

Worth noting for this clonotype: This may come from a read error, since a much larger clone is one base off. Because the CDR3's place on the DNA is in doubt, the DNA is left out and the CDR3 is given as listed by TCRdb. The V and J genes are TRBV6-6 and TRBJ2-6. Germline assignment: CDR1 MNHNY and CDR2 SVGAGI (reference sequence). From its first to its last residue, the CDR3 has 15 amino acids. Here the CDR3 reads CASSYVGSGANVPTF.

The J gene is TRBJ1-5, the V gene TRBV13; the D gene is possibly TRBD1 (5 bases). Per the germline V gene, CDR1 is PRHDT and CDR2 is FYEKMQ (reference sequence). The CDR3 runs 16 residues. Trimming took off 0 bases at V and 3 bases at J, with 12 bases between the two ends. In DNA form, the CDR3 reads TGTGCCAGCAGCTTAGGTCCTACAGGCACCAATCAGCCCCAGCATTTT. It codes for CASSLGPTGTNQPQHF.